The T cell receptor beta chain described here comes from a study of cytomegalovirus exposure and HLA in healthy donors. The CDR3 totals 15 residues. CDR1 KGHSH and CDR2 LQKENI come from the germline V gene. Trimming removed 2 bases from V and 2 bases from J, with 13 bases in between. PCR was performed using 60 Vbeta and 13 Jbeta primers. TCRdb's table, derived via immunoSEQ multiplex PCR, lists solely in-frame clones and lacks some. The profile shows about 120,000 clones, about 70% of them singletons. The sequence derives from a human donor in good health. What was sequenced was PBMCs. The chain has TRBV18 and TRBJ2-7, with unresolved D. Written as DNA, the CDR3 is TGTGCCAGCTCACCAGGTTTGGGCGCAGCCTACGAGCAGTACTTC. As protein: CASSPGLGAAYEQYF.